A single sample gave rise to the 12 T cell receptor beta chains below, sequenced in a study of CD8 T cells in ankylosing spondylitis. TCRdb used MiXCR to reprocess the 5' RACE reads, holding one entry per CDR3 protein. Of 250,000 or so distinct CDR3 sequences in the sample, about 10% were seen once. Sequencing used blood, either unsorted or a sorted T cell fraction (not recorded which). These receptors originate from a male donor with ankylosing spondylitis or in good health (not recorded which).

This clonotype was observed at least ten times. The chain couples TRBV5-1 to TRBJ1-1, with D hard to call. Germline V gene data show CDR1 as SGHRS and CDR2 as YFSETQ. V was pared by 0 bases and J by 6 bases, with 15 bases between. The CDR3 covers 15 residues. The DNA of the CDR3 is TGCGCCAGCAGCTTGGGGATGGGGAGGACGCCTGAAGCTTTCTTT. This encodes CASSLGMGRTPEAFF.

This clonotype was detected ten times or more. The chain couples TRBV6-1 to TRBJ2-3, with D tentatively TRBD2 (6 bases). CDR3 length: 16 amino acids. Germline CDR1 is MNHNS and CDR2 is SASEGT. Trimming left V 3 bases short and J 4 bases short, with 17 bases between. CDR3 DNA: TGTGCCAGCAGTGAGCGCGCGGGACTCAGGCCAGATACGCAGTATTTT. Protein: CASSERAGLRPDTQYF.

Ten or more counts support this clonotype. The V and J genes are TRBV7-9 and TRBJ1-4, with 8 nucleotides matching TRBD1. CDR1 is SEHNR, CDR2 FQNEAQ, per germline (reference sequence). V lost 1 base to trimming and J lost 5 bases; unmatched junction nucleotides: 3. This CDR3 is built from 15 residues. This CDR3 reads CASSLVRGRNEKLFF. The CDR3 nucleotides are TGTGCCAGCAGCTTAGTCAGGGGGCGAAATGAAAAACTGTTTTTT.

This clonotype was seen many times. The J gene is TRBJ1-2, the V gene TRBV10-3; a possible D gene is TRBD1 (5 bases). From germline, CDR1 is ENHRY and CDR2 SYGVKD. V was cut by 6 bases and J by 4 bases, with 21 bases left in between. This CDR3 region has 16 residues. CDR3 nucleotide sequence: TGTGCCATCAGGTCCGACTTGCGACGGGGGAGCTATGGCTACACCTTC. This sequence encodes CAIRSDLRRGSYGYTF.

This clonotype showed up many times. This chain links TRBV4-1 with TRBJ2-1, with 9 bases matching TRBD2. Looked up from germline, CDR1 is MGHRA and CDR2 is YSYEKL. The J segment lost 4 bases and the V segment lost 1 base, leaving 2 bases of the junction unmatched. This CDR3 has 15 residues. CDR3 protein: CASSQGLAAYNEQFF. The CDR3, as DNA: TGCGCCAGCAGCCAAGGACTAGCGGCTTACAATGAGCAGTTCTTC.

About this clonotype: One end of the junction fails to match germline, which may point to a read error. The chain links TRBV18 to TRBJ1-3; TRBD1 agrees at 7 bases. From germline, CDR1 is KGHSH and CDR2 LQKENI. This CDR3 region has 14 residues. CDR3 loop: CASSPGTDGNTVYF. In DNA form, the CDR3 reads TGTGCCAGCTCACCGGGGACAGATGGAAACACCGTATATTTT.

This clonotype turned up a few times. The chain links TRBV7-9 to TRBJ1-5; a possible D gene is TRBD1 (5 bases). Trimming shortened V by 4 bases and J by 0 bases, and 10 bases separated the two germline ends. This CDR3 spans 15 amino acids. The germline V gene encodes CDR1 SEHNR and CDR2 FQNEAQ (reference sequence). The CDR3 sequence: CASSSDSFSNQPQHF. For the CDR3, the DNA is TGTGCCAGCAGCTCTGACAGTTTTAGCAATCAGCCCCAGCATTTT. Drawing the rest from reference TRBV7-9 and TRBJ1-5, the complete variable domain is DTGVSQNPRHKITKRGQNVTFRCDPISEHNRLYWYRQTLGQGPEFLTYFQNEAQLEKSRLLSDRFSAERPKGSFSTLEIQRTEQGDSAMYLCASSSDSFSNQPQHFGDGTRLSIL.

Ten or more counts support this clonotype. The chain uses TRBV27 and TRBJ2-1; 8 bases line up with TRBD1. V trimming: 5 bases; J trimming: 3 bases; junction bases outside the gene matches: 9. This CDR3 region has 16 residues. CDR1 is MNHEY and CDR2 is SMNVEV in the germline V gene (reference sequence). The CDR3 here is CASSATTGAGYNEQFF. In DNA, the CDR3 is TGTGCCAGCAGTGCCACGACAGGGGCTGGCTACAATGAGCAGTTCTTC.

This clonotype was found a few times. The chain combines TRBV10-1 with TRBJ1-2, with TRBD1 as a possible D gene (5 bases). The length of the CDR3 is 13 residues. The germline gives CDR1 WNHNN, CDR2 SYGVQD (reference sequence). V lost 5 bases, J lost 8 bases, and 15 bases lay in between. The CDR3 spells CASSSGVMGGYTF. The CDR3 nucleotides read TGCGCCAGCAGTTCGGGGGTGATGGGGGGCTACACCTTC.

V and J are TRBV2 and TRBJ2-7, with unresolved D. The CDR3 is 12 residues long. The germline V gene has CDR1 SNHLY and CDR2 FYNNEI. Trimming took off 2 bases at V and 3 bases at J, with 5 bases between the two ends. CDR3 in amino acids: CASSEIIYEQYF. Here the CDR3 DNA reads TGTGCCAGCAGTGAAATTATCTACGAGCAGTACTTC.

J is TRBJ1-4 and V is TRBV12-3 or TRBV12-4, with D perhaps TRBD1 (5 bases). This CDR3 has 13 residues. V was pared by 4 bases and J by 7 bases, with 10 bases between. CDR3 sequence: CASSWGEGEKLFF. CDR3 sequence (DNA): TGTGCCAGCAGTTGGGGGGAGGGTGAAAAACTGTTTTTT.

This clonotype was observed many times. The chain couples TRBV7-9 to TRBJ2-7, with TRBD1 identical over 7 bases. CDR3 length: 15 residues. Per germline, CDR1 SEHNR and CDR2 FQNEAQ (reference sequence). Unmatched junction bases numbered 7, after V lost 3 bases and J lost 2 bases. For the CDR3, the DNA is TGTGCCAGCAGCTTCGACAGGGTCGGTCCCTACGAGCAGTACTTC. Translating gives CASSFDRVGPYEQYF.